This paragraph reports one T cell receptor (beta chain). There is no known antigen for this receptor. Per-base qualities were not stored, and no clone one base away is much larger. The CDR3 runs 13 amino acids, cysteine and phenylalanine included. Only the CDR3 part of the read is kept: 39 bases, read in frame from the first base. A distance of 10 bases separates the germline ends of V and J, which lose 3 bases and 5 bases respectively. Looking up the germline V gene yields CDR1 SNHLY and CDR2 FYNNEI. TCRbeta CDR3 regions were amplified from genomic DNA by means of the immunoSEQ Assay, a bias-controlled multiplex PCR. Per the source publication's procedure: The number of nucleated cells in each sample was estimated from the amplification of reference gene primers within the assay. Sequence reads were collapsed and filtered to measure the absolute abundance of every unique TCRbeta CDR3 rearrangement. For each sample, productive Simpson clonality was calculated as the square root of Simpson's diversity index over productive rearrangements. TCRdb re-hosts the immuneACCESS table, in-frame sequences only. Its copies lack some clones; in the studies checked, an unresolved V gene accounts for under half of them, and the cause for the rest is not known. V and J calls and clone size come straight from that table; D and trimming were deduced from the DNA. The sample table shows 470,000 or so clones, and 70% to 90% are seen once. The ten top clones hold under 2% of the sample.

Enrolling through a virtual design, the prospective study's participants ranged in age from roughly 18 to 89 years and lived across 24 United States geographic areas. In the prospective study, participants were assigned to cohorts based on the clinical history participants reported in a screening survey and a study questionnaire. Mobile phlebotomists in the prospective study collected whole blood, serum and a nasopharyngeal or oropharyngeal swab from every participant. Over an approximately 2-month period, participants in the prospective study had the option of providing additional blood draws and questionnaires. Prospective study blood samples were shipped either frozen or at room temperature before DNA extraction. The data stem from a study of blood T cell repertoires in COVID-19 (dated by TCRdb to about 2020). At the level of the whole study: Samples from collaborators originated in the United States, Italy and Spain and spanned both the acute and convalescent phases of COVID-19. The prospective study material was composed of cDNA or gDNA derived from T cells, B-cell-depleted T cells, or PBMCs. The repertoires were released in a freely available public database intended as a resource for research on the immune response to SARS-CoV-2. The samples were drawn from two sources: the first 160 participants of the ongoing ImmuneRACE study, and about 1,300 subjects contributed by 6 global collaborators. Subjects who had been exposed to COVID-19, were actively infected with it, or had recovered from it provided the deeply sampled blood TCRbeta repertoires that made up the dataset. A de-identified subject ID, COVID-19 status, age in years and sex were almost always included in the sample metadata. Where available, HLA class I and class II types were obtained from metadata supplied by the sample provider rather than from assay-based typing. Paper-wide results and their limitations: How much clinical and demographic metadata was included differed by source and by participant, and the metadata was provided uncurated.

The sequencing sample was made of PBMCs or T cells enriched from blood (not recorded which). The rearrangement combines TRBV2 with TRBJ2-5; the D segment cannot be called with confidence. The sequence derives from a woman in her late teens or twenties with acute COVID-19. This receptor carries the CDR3 CASSDDSTETQYF. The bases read TGTGCCAGCAGTGACGACTCCACGGAGACCCAGTACTTC.